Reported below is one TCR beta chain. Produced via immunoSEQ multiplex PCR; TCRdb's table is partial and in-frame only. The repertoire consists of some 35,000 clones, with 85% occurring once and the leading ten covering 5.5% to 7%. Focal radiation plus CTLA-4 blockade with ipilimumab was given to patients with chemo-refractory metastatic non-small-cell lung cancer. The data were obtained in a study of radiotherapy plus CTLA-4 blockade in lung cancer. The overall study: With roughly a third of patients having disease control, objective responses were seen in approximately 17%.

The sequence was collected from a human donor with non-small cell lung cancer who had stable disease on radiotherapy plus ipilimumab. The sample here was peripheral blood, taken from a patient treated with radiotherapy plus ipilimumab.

The chain's CDR3 is CASSQETGGGYGYTF. CDR3 nucleotides: TGCGCCAGCAGCCAAGAGACAGGGGGAGGGTATGGCTACACCTTC. The chain carries TRBV4-1 and TRBJ1-2; 9 bases fit TRBD1. The germline CDR1 and CDR2 sequences are MGHRA and YSYEKL. This CDR3 spans 15 amino acids. V trimming: 0 bases; J trimming: 5 bases; junction bases outside the gene matches: 4.